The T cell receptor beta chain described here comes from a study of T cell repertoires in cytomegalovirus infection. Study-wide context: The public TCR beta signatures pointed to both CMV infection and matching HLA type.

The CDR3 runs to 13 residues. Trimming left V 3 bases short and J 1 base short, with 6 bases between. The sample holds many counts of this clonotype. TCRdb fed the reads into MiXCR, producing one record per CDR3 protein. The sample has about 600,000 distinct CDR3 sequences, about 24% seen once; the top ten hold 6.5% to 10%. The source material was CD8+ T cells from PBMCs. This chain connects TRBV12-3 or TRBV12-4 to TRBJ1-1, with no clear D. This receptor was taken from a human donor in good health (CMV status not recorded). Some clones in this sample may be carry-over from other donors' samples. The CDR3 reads CASSFTGNTEAFF. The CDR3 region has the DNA TGTGCCAGCAGTTTTACCGGGAACACTGAAGCTTTCTTT.